One sample yielded the 12 T cell receptor beta chains listed below, sequenced in a study of cytomegalovirus exposure and HLA in healthy donors. The study ran its PCR with 60 Vbeta and 13 Jbeta primers. Using immunoSEQ multiplex PCR, the repertoire was profiled, and TCRdb retains in-frame clones only, with some absent. This sample has approximately 65,000 clones, with 65% to 70% found just once. Sequenced: PBMCs. The receptors stem from a man in his forties in good health and CMV-seropositive.

The chain is built from TRBV6-6 and TRBJ2-5; D is possibly TRBD2 (6 bases). Germline assignment: CDR1 MNHNY and CDR2 SVGAGI (reference sequence). V dropped 9 bases and J dropped 4 bases, with 18 bases sitting between them. The CDR3 consists of 14 residues. This chain's CDR3 is CASRGNWDGETQYF. As DNA, the CDR3 is TGTGCCAGTCGGGGGAACTGGGATGGAGAGACCCAGTACTTC.

The rearrangement links TRBV2 to TRBJ2-7; 9 nucleotides agree with TRBD2. Trimming took 3 bases from V and 4 from J; bases not matched to a gene: 7. The germline CDR1 and CDR2 sequences are SNHLY and FYNNEI. The CDR3 extends over 15 amino acids. As DNA, the CDR3 is TGTGCCAGCAGTGATCCGGCTAGCGGGGAATACGAGCAGTACTTC. Translation: CASSDPASGEYEQYF.

The chain employs TRBV7-9 and TRBJ2-7; possibly TRBD2 for D (7 bases). Germline values: CDR1 SEHNR, CDR2 FQNEAQ (reference sequence). The CDR3 has 17 amino acids. With 5 bases removed from V and 0 bases from J, the gap between germline ends came to 20 bases. DNA of the CDR3: TGTGCCAGCAGCATATTATTCGGAGGGGGGGGCTCCTACGAGCAGTACTTC. This sequence encodes CASSILFGGGGSYEQYF.

This clone rates as medium-sized. The rearrangement links TRBV6-6 to TRBJ2-3, with 8 nucleotides matching TRBD1. The CDR3 totals 14 residues. With V trimmed by 6 bases and J by 5 bases, 7 bases remained unmatched. In germline, CDR1 is MNHNY, CDR2 SVGAGI (reference sequence). The CDR3 region is CASREGQVLDTQYF. CDR3 DNA: TGTGCCAGCAGGGAGGGACAGGTTTTAGATACGCAGTATTTT.

The V and J genes are TRBV27 and TRBJ2-1; perhaps TRBD1 as D (6 bases). Germline values: CDR1 MNHEY, CDR2 SMNVEV (reference sequence). This CDR3 comprises 15 residues. The V gene lost 6 bases and the J gene lost 3 bases, with 15 bases spanning the gap. The CDR3 sequence: CASRTPGHYYNEQFF. The CDR3 DNA is TGTGCCAGCAGGACTCCGGGACACTACTACAATGAGCAGTTCTTC.

The J gene is TRBJ2-5, the V gene TRBV5-1, with 12 bases that match TRBD2. The J call may be wrong; the DNA end is better matched by TRBJ2-7. CDR3 length: 19 amino acids. CDR1 is SGHRS and CDR2 is YFSETQ in the germline V gene. In DNA, the CDR3 is TGCGCCAGCAGTTCCCCGGGACTAGCGGGCCCGGCAGGACTCTACGAGCAGTACTTC. Protein: CASSSPGLAGPAGLYEQYF.

The J gene is TRBJ1-1, the V gene TRBV4-2; possible D gene TRBD1, 6 bases. Germline-derived CDR1 and CDR2 are LGHNA and YNFKEQ. V was clipped by 6 bases and J by 0 bases, with 11 bases between them. This CDR3 comprises 14 residues. The CDR3 nucleotides read TGTGCCAGCAGTTCGCCAGGGGTGAACACTGAAGCTTTCTTT. Residues: CASSSPGVNTEAFF.

The CDR3: CASHRGQSSGNTIYF. CDR3 in DNA: TGTGCCAGCCACAGGGGGCAGAGCTCTGGAAACACCATATATTTT. V gene TRBV6-1 combines with J gene TRBJ1-3; 9 bases line up with TRBD1. Germline loops: CDR1 MNHNS, CDR2 SASEGT. This CDR3 comprises 15 residues. The junction had 5 bases not matched to a gene; V was cut back by 8 bases and J by 0 bases.

The V and J genes are TRBV7-2 and TRBJ2-7, with 7 bases lining up with TRBD1. With 1 base clipped from V and 6 bases from J, the junction kept 6 bases outside the gene matches. This CDR3 spans 14 amino acids. The germline gives CDR1 SGHTA, CDR2 FQGNSA. The CDR3 is CASSLDRGKGEQYF. In DNA, the CDR3 is TGTGCCAGCAGCTTAGACAGGGGAAAGGGCGAGCAGTACTTC.

The chain has TRBV11-1 and TRBJ2-5; 9 bases match TRBD1. The CDR3 is 16 amino acids. In germline, CDR1 is SGHAT, CDR2 FQDESV (reference sequence). After removal of 5 bases from V and 7 bases from J, the junction contained 14 bases not matched to a gene. CDR3 amino acids: CASSLFTGGVWGTQYF. CDR3 nucleotide sequence: TGTGCCAGCAGCCTCTTTACAGGGGGCGTTTGGGGGACCCAGTACTTC.

This chain joins TRBV27 and TRBJ2-1, with D possibly TRBD2 on 5 matching bases. The CDR3 consists of 14 residues. Germline values: CDR1 MNHEY, CDR2 SMNVEV (reference sequence). Trimming stripped 2 bases from V and 10 bases from J, with 15 bases between. This chain's CDR3 is CASSLKYSGWEQFF. The DNA for the CDR3 is TGTGCCAGCAGTTTAAAATACAGCGGTTGGGAGCAGTTCTTC.

This clone came up a few times. The chain carries TRBV4-1 and TRBJ2-5; 9 bases match TRBD2. The CDR3 spans 13 residues. Germline V gene sequence: CDR1 MGHRA, CDR2 YSYEKL. The V gene end was trimmed by 1 base and the J gene end by 8 bases; junction bases not matched to a gene: 2. The CDR3 nucleotides read TGCGCCAGCAGCCAAGGGGGGACTAGCACCCAGTACTTC. Translation gives CASSQGGTSTQYF.